This T cell receptor beta chain was identified in a study of Graves' ophthalmopathy and Graves' hyperthyroidism. The authors diagnosed from clinical symptoms, serum thyroxine, TRAb, thyroid ultrasound and orbital computed tomography. Amplification from RNA transcripts yielded the TCR beta CDR3 regions. Investigators did first-round RT-PCR with HTBI primers, then second-round multiplex PCR. In TCRdb, the multiplex PCR reads were re-called with MiXCR into one record per CDR3 protein. The table includes around 660,000 distinct CDR3 sequences, over 40% detected once. V gave up 5 bases and J gave up 6 bases; unmatched junction bases: 12. Germline loops: CDR1 SGHTS, CDR2 YDEGEE. The CDR3 loop spans 15 amino acids.

This sequence joins TRBV5-8 and TRBJ1-1; 8 positions match TRBD1. The source material was peripheral blood. The clonotype originates from an adult man with Graves' ophthalmopathy. The CDR3 DNA sequence: TGTGCCAGCAGGCGACGAGGACAGGGTACCGCTGAAGCTTTCTTT. Its translation is CASRRRGQGTAEAFF.